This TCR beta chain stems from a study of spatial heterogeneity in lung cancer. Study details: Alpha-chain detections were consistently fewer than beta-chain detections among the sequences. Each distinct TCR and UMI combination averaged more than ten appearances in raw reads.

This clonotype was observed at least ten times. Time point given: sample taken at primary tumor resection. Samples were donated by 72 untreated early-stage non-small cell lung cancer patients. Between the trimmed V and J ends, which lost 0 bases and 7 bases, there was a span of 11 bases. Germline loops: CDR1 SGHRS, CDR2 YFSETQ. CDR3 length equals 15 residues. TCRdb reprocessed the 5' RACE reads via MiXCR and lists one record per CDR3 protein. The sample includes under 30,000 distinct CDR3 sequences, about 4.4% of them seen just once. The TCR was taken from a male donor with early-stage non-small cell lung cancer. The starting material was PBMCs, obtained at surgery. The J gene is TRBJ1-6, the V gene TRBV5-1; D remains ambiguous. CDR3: CASSLEGTGNSPLHF. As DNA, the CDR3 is TGCGCCAGCAGCTTGGAGGGAACGGGGAATTCACCCCTCCACTTT.